The clone carrying this TCR beta chain was recorded at least ten times. The V segment lost 1 base and the J segment 6 bases; nucleotides outside the gene matches: 2. Germline V gene data show CDR1 as SGHTA and CDR2 as FQGNSA. The CDR3 runs to 13 residues. RNA transcripts yielded amplified TCR beta CDR3 regions. The HTBI primer set was used in a first-round RT-PCR of the TCR CDR3. MiXCR, applied by TCRdb to the multiplex PCR reads, yields one record per CDR3 protein. This sample carries hundreds of thousands of distinct CDR3 sequences, about 38% of them seen once, and the ten largest clones take about 8.9%. This entry is derived from a study of T cells in Graves' hyperthyroidism and ophthalmopathy.

The clonotype comes from a young man with Graves' hyperthyroidism. V usage is TRBV7-2 and J usage is TRBJ2-7; 8 bases align to TRBD1. Sequenced material: blood. The CDR3, as DNA: TGTGCCAGCAGCTTAGGGACAGGGCGCGAGCAGTACTTC. This translates into CASSLGTGREQYF. Full variable domain (missing parts from reference TRBV7-2 and TRBJ2-7): GAGVSQSPSNKVTEKGKDVELRCDPISGHTALYWYRQSLGQGLEFLIYFQGNSAPDKSGLPSDRFSAERTGGSVSTLTIQRTQQEDSAVYLCASSLGTGREQYFGPGTRLTVT.